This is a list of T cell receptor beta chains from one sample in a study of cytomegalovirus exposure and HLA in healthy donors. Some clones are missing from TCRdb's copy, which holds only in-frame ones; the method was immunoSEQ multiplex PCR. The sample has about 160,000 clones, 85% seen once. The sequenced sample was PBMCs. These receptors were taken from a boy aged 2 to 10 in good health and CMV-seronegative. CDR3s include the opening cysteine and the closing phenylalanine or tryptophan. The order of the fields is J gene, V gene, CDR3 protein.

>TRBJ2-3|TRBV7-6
CASSLGLEDTQYF
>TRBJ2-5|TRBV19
CASSIGLAGGQETQYF
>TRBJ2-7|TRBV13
CASSSKTGSYEQYF
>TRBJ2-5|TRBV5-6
CASGGDRNYQETQYF
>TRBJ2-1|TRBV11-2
CASSFLKSSSNEQFF
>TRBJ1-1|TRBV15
CATSSLGGTEAFF
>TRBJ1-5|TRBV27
CASSLFAGQSNQPQHF
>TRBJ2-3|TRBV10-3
CAISLTSFSPDTQYF
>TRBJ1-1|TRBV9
CASSSHRGGTEAFF
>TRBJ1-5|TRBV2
CASSPTVEWAQHF
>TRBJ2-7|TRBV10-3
CAISYPGQGSYEQYF
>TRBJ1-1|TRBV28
CASSLDRGLEAFF
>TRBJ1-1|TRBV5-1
CASSLRGLGMNTEAFF
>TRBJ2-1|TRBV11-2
CASSLDYPGDEQFF
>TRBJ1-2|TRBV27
CASSLSSGTASTNGYTF
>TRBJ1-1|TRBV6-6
CASSRESGPTEAFF
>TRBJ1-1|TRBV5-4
CASSTERAGEAFF
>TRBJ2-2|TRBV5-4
CASSLSGWSTGELFF
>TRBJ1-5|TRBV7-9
CASSDGTGNQPQHF
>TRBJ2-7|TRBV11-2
CASSLDRSSGRYEQYF
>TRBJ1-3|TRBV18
CASSLLTRMGQTDSGNTIYF
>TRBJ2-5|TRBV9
CASSSLSWSADPQQETQYF
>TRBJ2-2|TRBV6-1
CAGSEPGVGTGELFF
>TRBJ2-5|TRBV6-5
CASSYSLASQETQYF
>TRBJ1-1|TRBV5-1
CASSLDQGERAFF
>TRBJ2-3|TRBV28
CASTLELAGVDTQYF
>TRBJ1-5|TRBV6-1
CASSALHGTGARNSNQPQHF